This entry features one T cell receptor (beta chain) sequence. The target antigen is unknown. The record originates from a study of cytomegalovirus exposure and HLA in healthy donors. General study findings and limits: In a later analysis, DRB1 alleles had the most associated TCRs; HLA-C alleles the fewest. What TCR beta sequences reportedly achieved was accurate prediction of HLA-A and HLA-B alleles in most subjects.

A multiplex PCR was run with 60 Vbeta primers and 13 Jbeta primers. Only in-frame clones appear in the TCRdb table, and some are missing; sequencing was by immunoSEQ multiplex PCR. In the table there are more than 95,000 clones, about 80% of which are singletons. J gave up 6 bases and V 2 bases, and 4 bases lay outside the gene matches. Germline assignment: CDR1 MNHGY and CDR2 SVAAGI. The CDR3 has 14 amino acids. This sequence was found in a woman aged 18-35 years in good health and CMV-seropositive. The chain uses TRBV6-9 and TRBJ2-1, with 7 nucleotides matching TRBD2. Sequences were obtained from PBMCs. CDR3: CASSYHSGGNEQFF. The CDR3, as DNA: TGTGCCAGCAGTTATCACTCGGGGGGCAATGAGCAGTTCTTC.